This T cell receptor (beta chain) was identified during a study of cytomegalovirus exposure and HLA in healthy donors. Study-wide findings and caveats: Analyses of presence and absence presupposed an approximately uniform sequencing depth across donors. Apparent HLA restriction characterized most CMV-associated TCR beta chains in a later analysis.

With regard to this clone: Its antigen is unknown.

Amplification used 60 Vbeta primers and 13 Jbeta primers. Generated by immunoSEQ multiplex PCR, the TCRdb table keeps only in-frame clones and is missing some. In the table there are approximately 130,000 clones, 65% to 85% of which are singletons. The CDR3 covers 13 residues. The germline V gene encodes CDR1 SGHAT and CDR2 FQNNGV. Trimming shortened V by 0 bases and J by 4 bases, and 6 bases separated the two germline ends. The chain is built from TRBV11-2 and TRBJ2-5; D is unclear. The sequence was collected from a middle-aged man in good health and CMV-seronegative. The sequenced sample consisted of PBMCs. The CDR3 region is CASSLDRVETQYF. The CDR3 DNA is TGTGCCAGCAGCTTAGATCGTGTAGAGACCCAGTACTTC.